A selection of T cell receptor beta chains follows, all from one sample in a study of shared clonotypes between healthy human individuals. The table came from immunoSEQ multiplex PCR; TCRdb's copy has only in-frame clones and leaves some out. The sample has 2 million to 3 million clones, 93% seen once. The sample comprised naive CD4+ T cells from PBMCs. These receptors were collected from a man aged 18 to 29 in good health. Some clones in this sample may be carry-over from other donors' samples. The conserved cysteine and the conserved F or W are not part of the CDR3 here.

j_call: TRBJ2-7
v_call: TRBV11-2
cdr3_aa: ASSPGQGRYEQY

j_call: TRBJ2-7
v_call: TRBV29-1
cdr3_aa: SVKKGTSGSYEQY

j_call: TRBJ1-1
v_call: TRBV29-1
cdr3_aa: SVDPGLVTEAF

j_call: TRBJ2-1
v_call: TRBV7-9
cdr3_aa: ASSLAGGLRGYNEQF

j_call: TRBJ1-5
v_call: TRBV19
cdr3_aa: ASSDRDGSNQPQH

j_call: TRBJ2-7
v_call: TRBV29-1
cdr3_aa: SVEWGSHEQY

j_call: TRBJ1-2
v_call: TRBV7-9
cdr3_aa: ASSPRTGNYGYT

j_call: TRBJ2-3
v_call: TRBV7-2
cdr3_aa: ASRRTSGATSYTDTQY

j_call: TRBJ1-5
v_call: TRBV6-5
cdr3_aa: ASSYSPRGGNQPQH

j_call: TRBJ2-7
v_call: TRBV9
cdr3_aa: ASSEAGTGRLYEQY

j_call: TRBJ1-1
v_call: TRBV28
cdr3_aa: AILSGGEGDTEAF

j_call: TRBJ2-7
v_call: TRBV28
cdr3_aa: ASSPPGTTSYEQY

j_call: TRBJ2-2
v_call: TRBV7-2
cdr3_aa: ASSPSGRLYTGELF

j_call: TRBJ2-1
v_call: TRBV11-2
cdr3_aa: ASRGSAYNEQF

j_call: TRBJ2-5
v_call: TRBV6-6
cdr3_aa: ASRRGRQETQY